This T cell receptor (beta chain) was sequenced during a study of neurological immune-mediated disorders. The CDR3 has 15 amino acids. Germline-derived CDR1 and CDR2 are LNHNV and YYDKDF (reference sequence). The V segment lost 8 bases and the J segment 4 bases; nucleotides outside the gene matches: 7. A 10-nucleotide random UMI tagged transcripts in template-switch 5'RACE cDNA synthesis. TCRdb ran MiXCR on the 5' RACE reads and lists one entry per CDR3 protein. The sample consists of some 60,000 distinct CDR3 sequences, around a tenth of them appearing once. As for time point: longitudinal time-point 2. Healthy controls were blood bank volunteers in Maryland, USA. Unsorted libraries were prepared from 2 million PBMCs that had been stored at -80 C. This clonotype was detected ten times or more. Its matching antigen is unknown. General study points: Multiple sclerosis patients had less TCR clonal expansion than even healthy controls, unlike HTLV-1-associated myelopathy.

Sequencing was performed on PBMCs. The clonotype was recovered from a young man in good health. V is TRBV15 and J is TRBJ2-1; TRBD2 matches at 11 bases. The CDR3 DNA reads TGTGCCACCTGGCTAGCGGGAGGAAGGTACAATGAGCAGTTCTTC. Encoded protein: CATWLAGGRYNEQFF.